This T cell receptor (beta chain) was identified during a study of blood T cell repertoires in COVID-19. Turning to the study itself: Samples taken during acute and convalescent COVID-19 were collected in the United States, Italy and Spain. Nucleic acid was either cDNA or gDNA, and it came from T cells, B-cell-depleted T cells, or PBMCs.

Authors' methods: Amplifying reference gene primers gave estimates of nucleated cell counts. The method was immunoSEQ multiplex PCR; TCRdb's version includes in-frame clones alone and lacks a portion of them. Clone size and V and J calls were adopted from that table, with D and trimming inferred from the DNA. Seen here are roughly 120,000 clones, around 84% observed once, and the top ten hold under 4%. The CDR3 is 16 amino acids. The V segment lost 5 bases and the J segment 5 bases; nucleotides outside the gene matches: 11. Germline loops: CDR1 SGHVS, CDR2 FQNEAQ. Sequenced material: peripheral blood. This receptor was obtained from a man in his forties or fifties with acute or convalescent COVID-19. The chain uses TRBV7-8 and TRBJ1-5, with 8 bases that match TRBD1. Here the CDR3 DNA reads TGTGCCAGCAGCAGGTCGCACAGGGGGGCAGATCAGCCCCAGCATTTT. Translating gives CASSRSHRGADQPQHF.